This T cell receptor (beta chain) was found in a study of T cell changes during pregnancy in multiple sclerosis. Repertoires were generated with immunoSEQ multiplex PCR, while TCRdb's copy carries only in-frame clones and drops some. The table has 41,000 or so clones, 70% to 90% seen once; the top ten hold over 0.55%. V was cut by 5 bases and J by 3 bases, with 13 bases left in between. The CDR3 covers 14 residues. CDR1 LNHDA and CDR2 SQIVND come from the germline V gene (reference sequence). The specimen comprised CD4+ T cells from peripheral blood mononuclear cells, sampled in the first trimester of pregnancy. This rearrangement joins TRBV19 to TRBJ2-5; TRBD1 might be the D (6 bases). This sequence originates from a female donor with multiple sclerosis, enrolled in a pregnancy study. CDR3 nucleotide sequence: TGTGCCAGTAGTTTTCAAGGGACAAAAGAGACCCAGTACTTC. It yields the protein CASSFQGTKETQYF. The variable domain in full, with the rest retrieved from reference TRBV19 and TRBJ2-5, is DGGITQSPKYLFRKEGQNVTLSCEQNLNHDAMYWYRQDPGQGLRLIYYSQIVNDFQKGDIAEGYSVSREKKESFPLTVTSAQKNPTAFYLCASSFQGTKETQYFGPGTRLLVL.